A selection of T cell receptor beta chains follows, all from one sample in a study of blood T cell repertoires in COVID-19. Assay used: immunoSEQ multiplex PCR; TCRdb lists only in-frame clones, some missing. The profile shows some 250,000 clones, about 68% of them singletons. Sequencing used peripheral blood. These receptors came from a woman of 80 years or more with acute or convalescent COVID-19. The CDR3 runs from the conserved cysteine through the conserved F or W. A D gene is named only where the DNA matches it firmly. Size tells how often a clone was seen (once, few, many) or the class of an expanded clone, and some rows leave it out.

TRBD1	TRBV12-3/TRBV12-4	TRBJ2-1	.	TGTGCCAGCAGTGGGATCAGGGGGCCTGAGCAGTTCTTC	CASSGIRGPEQFF
.	TRBV2	TRBJ1-4	once	TGTGCCAGCAGTGGATTGACAGGTGCTCGTGCTAATGAAAAACTGTTTTTT	CASSGLTGARANEKLFF
.	TRBV19	TRBJ2-6	few	TGTGCCAGTAGTAGTAGCGAAAGAAGCTCTGGGGCCAACGTCCTGACTTTC	CASSSSERSSGANVLTF
TRBD2	TRBV19	TRBJ2-1	once	TGTGCCAGTAGTCGCGGACTAGCCTACGAGCAGTTCTTC	CASSRGLAYEQFF
.	TRBV6-5	TRBJ1-3	.	TGTGCCACCGCCCCTACGACAGGCTCTGGAAACACCATATATTTT	CATAPTTGSGNTIYF
.	TRBV18	TRBJ1-2	.	TGTGCCAGCTCACCGCGGACAAGCCCTAACTATGGCTACACCTTC	CASSPRTSPNYGYTF
TRBD2	TRBV7-2	TRBJ2-1	.	TGTGCCAGCAGCTTAACTAGCGGGAGGGCGAATGAGCAGTTCTTC	CASSLTSGRANEQFF
TRBD1	TRBV2	TRBJ1-5	.	TGTGCCAGCAGTGAAGAGACAGGGGCGAATCAGCCCCAGCATTTT	CASSEETGANQPQHF
.	TRBV5-1	TRBJ1-1	.	TGCGCCAGCAGCTTGGGGGATAGGTCAGGGTCTAACACTGAAGCTTTCTTT	CASSLGDRSGSNTEAFF
TRBD1	TRBV7-3	TRBJ2-2	few	TGTGCCAGCAGCTTTGACAGGGCTAACACCGGGGAGCTGTTTTTT	CASSFDRANTGELFF
TRBD1	TRBV5-6	TRBJ2-2	few	TGTGCCAGCAGCTTCGGGACAGGGTACACCGGGGAGCTGTTTTTT	CASSFGTGYTGELFF
TRBD1	TRBV9	TRBJ1-1	few	TGTGCCAGCAGCCCGAGCCGGGACAGGGAAGCTTTCTTT	CASSPSRDREAFF
TRBD1	TRBV4-1	TRBJ1-1	once	TGCGCCAGCAGCCCGGGACAGGGGACCAACACTGAAGCTTTCTTT	CASSPGQGTNTEAFF
.	TRBV3-1/TRBV3-2	TRBJ2-3	.	TGTGCCAGCAGCCAAGACACCAAACAACCGCAGTATTTT	CASSQDTKQPQYF
TRBD2	TRBV6-6	TRBJ2-1	.	TGTGCCAGCAGGGGACTAGCGGGAGGGCCAGGTGAGCAGTTCTTC	CASRGLAGGPGEQFF
TRBD1	TRBV5-1	TRBJ2-2	.	TGCGCCAGCAGCCCGGACAGGGTGGCGACCGGGGAGCTGTTTTTT	CASSPDRVATGELFF
.	TRBV19	TRBJ1-1	.	TGTGCCAGTAGTAGTCCCGGGACATGGCCCGGATTTGAAGCTTTCTTT	CASSSPGTWPGFEAFF
.	TRBV5-4	TRBJ2-2	.	TGTGCCAGCAGCCGTAGGGGGAGGGCCACCGGGGAGCTGTTTTTT	CASSRRGRATGELFF
TRBD2	TRBV12-5	TRBJ2-3	.	TGTGCTAGTGGTTTGGGACTAGCGGATATCACAGATACGCAGTATTTT	CASGLGLADITDTQYF
.	TRBV5-1	TRBJ2-7	.	TGCGCCAGCAGCTTCGAGGCGGGCGCCTACGAGCAGTACTTC	CASSFEAGAYEQYF
.	TRBV20-1	TRBJ2-7	.	TGCAGTGCTAGTCGGGACACATCCTACGAGCAGTACTTC	CSASRDTSYEQYF
.	TRBV27	TRBJ1-6	.	TGTGCCAGCAGTTTGGGTACAGCTTCACCCCTCCACTTT	CASSLGTASPLHF
.	TRBV7-2	TRBJ2-3	.	TGTGCCAGCAGCTCGCGGACTTCGAGCCCAACGCAGTATTTT	CASSSRTSSPTQYF
TRBD1	TRBV29-1	TRBJ1-4	.	TGCAGCGTTGAAGGGACCGGGACAGGGCTCTCAACTAATGAAAAACTGTTTTTT	CSVEGTGTGLSTNEKLFF
.	TRBV11-3	TRBJ2-1	.	TGTGCCAGCAGCTTAGAGGGGGGAGGTGAGCAGTTCTTC	CASSLEGGGEQFF
TRBD2	TRBV3-1/TRBV3-2	TRBJ2-1	once	TGTGCCAGCAGCCAAGATCATAGCGGGCGCTACAATGGGCAGTTCTTC	CASSQDHSGRYNGQFF
TRBD2	TRBV3-1/TRBV3-2	TRBJ2-7	.	TGTGCCAGCAGCCCGCTAGCGGGGAACGACGAGCAGTACTTC	CASSPLAGNDEQYF
TRBD1	TRBV6-5	TRBJ2-7	.	TGTGCCACCAGACAGGGGGGATCTCCTAGCTACGAGCAGTACTTC	CATRQGGSPSYEQYF
TRBD2	TRBV2	TRBJ2-1	.	TGTGCCAGCAGCACTAGCGGGAGTAACGAGCAGTTCTTC	CASSTSGSNEQFF
TRBD2	TRBV19	TRBJ2-7	.	TGTGCCAGTAGTGCGTCCGGGACTAGCGGGTCCTACGAGCAGTACTTC	CASSASGTSGSYEQYF
.	TRBV6-6	TRBJ2-1	few	TGTGCCAGCAGCCCCCCCGAGCGACAGAAGCAGTTCTTC	CASSPPERQKQFF
.	TRBV28	TRBJ1-5	.	TGTGCCAGCACCGAGGTCAATCAGCCCCAGCATTTT	CASTEVNQPQHF
.	TRBV3-1/TRBV3-2	TRBJ2-5	.	TGTGCCAGCAGCCTATGGGGGGTACAAGAGACCCAGTACTTC	CASSLWGVQETQYF
TRBD2	TRBV7-2	TRBJ2-7	.	TGTGCCAGCAGAGCGGGGGGGGACTACGAGCAGTACTTC	CASRAGGDYEQYF
.	TRBV4-3	TRBJ2-2	.	TGCGCCAGCAGCCAAGAAGTAAGAGGGAACACCGGGGAGCTGTTTTTT	CASSQEVRGNTGELFF
TRBD1	TRBV5-4	TRBJ2-7	.	TGTGCCAGCAGCGGCGACAGGGGCCCCTACGAGCAGTACTTC	CASSGDRGPYEQYF
.	TRBV2	TRBJ2-7	.	TGTGCCAGCAGTATTAGAGACGGGGGACCCTACGAGCAGTACTTC	CASSIRDGGPYEQYF